This TCR beta chain was captured in a study of T cell repertoires in cytomegalovirus infection. One entry per CDR3 protein results from TCRdb running MiXCR on the reads. The repertoire holds 250,000 to 300,000 distinct CDR3 sequences, with less than 25% as singletons. Comment on this clonotype: Its cognate antigen is unknown.

From germline, CDR1 is SGHAT and CDR2 FQNNGV. The CDR3 length is 18 residues. Germline trimming cut 0 bases from V and 3 bases from J; bases unmatched to any gene: 10. The sample consisted of cultured PBMCs, taken from culture after CMV antigen stimulation. This clonotype was sampled from a human donor in good health (CMV status not recorded). Some clones in this sample may be carry-over from other donors' samples. This chain links TRBV11-2 with TRBJ2-3; 9 bases fit TRBD2. The DNA of the CDR3 is TGTGCCAGCAGCTTAGAAGAATCAGCGGGAGGCCCAACAGATACGCAGTATTTT. Amino acid sequence: CASSLEESAGGPTDTQYF.